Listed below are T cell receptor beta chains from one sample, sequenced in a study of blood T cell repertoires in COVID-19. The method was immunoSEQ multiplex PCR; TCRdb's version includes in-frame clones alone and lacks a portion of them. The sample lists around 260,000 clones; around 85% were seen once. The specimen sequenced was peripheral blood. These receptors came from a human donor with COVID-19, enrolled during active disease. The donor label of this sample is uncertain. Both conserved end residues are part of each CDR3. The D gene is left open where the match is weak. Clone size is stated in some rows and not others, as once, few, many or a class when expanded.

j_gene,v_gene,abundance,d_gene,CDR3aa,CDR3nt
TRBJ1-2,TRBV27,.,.,CATNPSPGQLNYGYTF,TGTGCCACCAACCCCTCTCCCGGACAGTTAAACTATGGCTACACCTTC
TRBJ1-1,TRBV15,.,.,CATSSPGSTEAFF,TGTGCCACCAGCAGCCCTGGGAGCACTGAAGCTTTCTTT
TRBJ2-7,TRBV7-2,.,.,CASSSSGAYEQYF,TGTGCCAGCAGCTCTTCCGGGGCCTACGAGCAGTACTTC
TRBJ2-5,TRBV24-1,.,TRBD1,CATSDGQGQETQYF,TGTGCCACCAGTGATGGACAGGGACAAGAGACCCAGTACTTC
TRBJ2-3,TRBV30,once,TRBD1,CAWAKDRTTDTQYF,TGTGCCTGGGCCAAGGACAGGACGACAGATACGCAGTATTTT
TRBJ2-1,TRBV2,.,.,CASRGRSPYNEQFF,TGTGCCAGCAGGGGGAGGTCCCCTTACAATGAGCAGTTCTTC
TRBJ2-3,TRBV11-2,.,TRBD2,CASSYLAGGADTQYF,TGTGCCAGCAGCTATCTAGCGGGAGGGGCAGATACGCAGTATTTT
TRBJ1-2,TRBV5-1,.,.,CASSEPGTYGYTF,TGCGCCAGCAGCGAGCCTGGTACCTATGGCTACACCTTC
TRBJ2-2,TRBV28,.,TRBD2,CATEPGGGGGRATGELFF,TGTGCCACCGAACCCGGGGGCGGGGGGGGGAGGGCCACCGGGGAGCTGTTTTTT
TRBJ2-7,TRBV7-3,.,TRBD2,CASSFRGSGNYEQYF,TGTGCCAGCAGCTTTCGAGGTAGCGGGAACTACGAGCAGTACTTC
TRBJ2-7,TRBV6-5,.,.,CASSEGEIAPYEQYF,TGTGCCAGCAGCGAGGGGGAGATCGCGCCGTACGAGCAGTACTTC
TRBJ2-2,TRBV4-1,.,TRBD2,CASSQRSGRAGGELFF,TGCGCCAGCAGCCAACGAAGCGGGAGGGCAGGCGGGGAGCTGTTTTTT
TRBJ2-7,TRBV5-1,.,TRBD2,CASSLVAGGPSEQYF,TGCGCCAGCAGCTTGGTTGCGGGAGGGCCGAGCGAGCAGTACTTC
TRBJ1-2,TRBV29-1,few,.,CSVEDMGRYYGYTF,TGCAGCGTTGAAGATATGGGGAGGTACTATGGCTACACCTTC
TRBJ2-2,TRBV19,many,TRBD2,CASSSLAGASAGELFF,TGTGCCAGTAGTTCCCTAGCGGGAGCAAGCGCCGGGGAGCTGTTTTTT
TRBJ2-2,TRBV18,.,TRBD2,CASSPRRGGSDTGELFF,TGTGCCAGCTCACCTCGGAGGGGCGGGAGTGACACCGGGGAGCTGTTTTTT
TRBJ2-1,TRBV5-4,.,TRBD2,CASSIPDSSSGSYNEQFF,TGTGCCAGCAGCATCCCTGACTCGTCTAGCGGGTCCTACAATGAGCAGTTCTTC
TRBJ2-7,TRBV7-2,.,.,CASSLGRSVHEQYF,TGTGCCAGCAGCTTAGGGCGGAGTGTCCACGAGCAGTACTTC
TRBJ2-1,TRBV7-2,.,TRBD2,CASSRTLAGGFNEQFF,TGTGCCAGCAGCCGGACCCTAGCGGGAGGGTTCAATGAGCAGTTCTTC
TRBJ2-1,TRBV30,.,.,CAWSPRFGEQFF,TGTGCCTGGAGTCCGAGATTTGGTGAGCAGTTCTTC
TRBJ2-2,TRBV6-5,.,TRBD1,CASKLGQGDTGELFF,TGTGCCAGCAAGCTCGGACAGGGTGACACCGGGGAGCTGTTTTTT
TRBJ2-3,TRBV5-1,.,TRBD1,CASSLTGGYTDTQYF,TGCGCCAGCAGCTTAACAGGGGGCTACACAGATACGCAGTATTTT
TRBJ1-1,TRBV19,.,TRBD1,CASSISTGQGNTEAFF,TGTGCCAGTAGTATAAGTACGGGACAGGGGAACACTGAAGCTTTCTTT
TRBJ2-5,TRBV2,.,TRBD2,CASSVRRTSGGIKETQYF,TGTGCCAGCAGCGTCCGACGGACTAGCGGGGGGATTAAAGAGACCCAGTACTTC
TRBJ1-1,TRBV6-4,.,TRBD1,CASTRTGADNPLMNTEAFF,TGTGCCAGCACCCGGACAGGGGCGGATAATCCCTTAATGAACACTGAAGCTTTCTTT
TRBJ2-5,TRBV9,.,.,CASSVTGYGETQYF,TGTGCCAGCAGCGTGACAGGTTATGGGGAGACCCAGTACTTC
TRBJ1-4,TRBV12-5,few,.,CASGFNRDYLFF,TGTGCTAGTGGTTTTAACAGGGACTATCTGTTTTTT